What follows are 31 T cell receptor beta chains derived from one specimen sequenced in a study of CD8 T cell repertoires and HIV-1 epitope variants. These receptors have no known antigen. Sequencing was performed with immunoSEQ multiplex PCR; in TCRdb, only in-frame clones are kept and a portion is missing. Of 3,000 to 4,500 clones detected, 65% to 70% appear once; the ten largest clones hold roughly 40%. The specimen was cultured CD8+ T cells derived from PBMCs. The source of these receptors is a male donor with HIV.

The chain carries TRBV19 and TRBJ1-1, with D maybe TRBD1 (5 bases). Germline values: CDR1 LNHDA, CDR2 SQIVND (reference sequence). V lost 3 bases and J lost 4, with 15 bases in between. The CDR3 consists of 15 residues. The CDR3 DNA follows: TGTGCCAGTAGTATCCACTTGGGGGTTGGCACTGAAGCTTTCTTT. Amino acids: CASSIHLGVGTEAFF.

V is TRBV6-5 and J is TRBJ2-7; D is uncertain. CDR1 and CDR2 (germline): MNHEY, SVGAGI. The CDR3 totals 15 residues. V shed 3 bases and J shed 4 bases, with 16 bases lying between them. The CDR3 bases are TGTGCCAGCAGTTATAGGAGTGAAGGGTGGTACGAGCAGTACTTC. It yields the protein CASSYRSEGWYEQYF.

This chain links TRBV27 with TRBJ1-1; D gene unclear. CDR1 is MNHEY and CDR2 is SMNVEV in the germline V gene (reference sequence). The CDR3 sequence is 14 residues long. V was shortened by 0 bases and J by 4 bases, with 9 bases between the two germline ends. The CDR3 DNA reads TGTGCCAGCAGTTTATCCGGTGTCGCCACTGAAGCTTTCTTT. Amino acid sequence: CASSLSGVATEAFF.

The chain recombines TRBV11-2 with TRBJ2-7, with a weak D call TRBD1 (6 bases). V was shortened by 1 base and J by 5 bases, with 9 bases between the two germline ends. This CDR3 comprises 13 residues. CDR1 is SGHAT, CDR2 FQNNGV, per germline. This CDR3 is CASSLAGVDEQYF. The DNA of the CDR3 is TGTGCCAGCAGCTTAGCAGGGGTCGACGAGCAGTACTTC. Filled out from reference TRBV11-2 and TRBJ2-7, the complete variable domain reads EAGVAQSPRYKIIEKRQSVAFWCNPISGHATLYWYQQILGQGPKLLIQFQNNGVVDDSQLPKDRFSAERLKGVDSTLKIQPAKLEDSAVYLCASSLAGVDEQYFGPGTRLTVT.

The chain uses TRBV5-1 and TRBJ1-4, with 7 bases identical to TRBD1. This CDR3 has 14 residues. Germline assignment: CDR1 SGHRS and CDR2 YFSETQ. After removal of 9 bases from V and 8 bases from J, the junction contained 13 bases not matched to a gene. DNA of the CDR3: TGCGCCACCGGAGAGACAGGGTTAGGGGAAAAACTGTTTTTT. Protein: CATGETGLGEKLFF.

The V and J genes are TRBV10-3 and TRBJ2-7, with 11 nucleotides matching TRBD1. V gave up 11 bases and J gave up 4 bases; unmatched junction bases: 7. The CDR3 runs 13 residues. In germline, CDR1 is ENHRY, CDR2 SYGVKD. CDR3 DNA: TGTGCCTCCCGGGACAGGGGGGGTTACGAGCAGTACTTC. Translation: CASRDRGGYEQYF.

This chain links TRBV6-1 with TRBJ2-7; tentative D call: TRBD2 (6 bases). This CDR3 comprises 15 residues. CDR1 and CDR2 from the germline V gene are MNHNS and SASEGT. V was pared by 5 bases and J by 1 base, with 15 bases between. CDR3 sequence (DNA): TGTGCCAGCAGTTCCCGGACTATCTTGTCCTACGAGCAGTACTTC. This sequence encodes CASSSRTILSYEQYF.

The chain uses TRBV15 and TRBJ2-1, with D perhaps being TRBD1 or TRBD2 (6 bases each). Germline CDR1 is LNHNV and CDR2 is YYDKDF (reference sequence). The CDR3 sequence is 16 residues long. Deletions cut 3 bases from V and 10 bases from J, with 22 bases between. The CDR3 bases are TGTGCCACCAGCAGTCGCCTCGGGGGCGCATTGGTGGAGCAGTTCTTC. Its protein product is CATSSRLGGALVEQFF.

The J gene is TRBJ2-7, the V gene TRBV27; the match to TRBD1 covers 9 bases. CDR1 and CDR2 from the germline V gene are MNHEY and SMNVEV (reference sequence). This CDR3 comprises 15 residues. The ends lost 4 bases at V and 3 bases at J; junction bases unmatched: 7. In DNA, the CDR3 is TGTGCCAGCAGTTACCAGACAGGGGGTGGCTACGAGCAGTACTTC. Translated: CASSYQTGGGYEQYF.

The chain employs TRBV29-1 and TRBJ1-2, with a tentative D call TRBD1 (6 bases). The V and J ends lost 7 bases and 2 bases respectively, with 14 bases between them. The germline V gene has CDR1 SQVTM and CDR2 ANQGSEA. This CDR3 has 13 residues. CDR3 nucleotide sequence: TGCAGCGCCAGGGACAAGGGGAACTATGGCTACACCTTC. Translated, it gives CSARDKGNYGYTF.

This chain links TRBV4-3 with TRBJ2-7; TRBD1 is a possible D gene (6 bases). The ends were cut back, 0 bases at V and 1 base at J, with 13 bases in the middle. In germline, CDR1 is LGHNA, CDR2 YSLEER. The length of the CDR3 is 16 residues. CDR3 amino acids: CASSQDARGASYEQYF. DNA of the CDR3: TGCGCCAGCAGCCAAGATGCCAGGGGAGCTTCCTACGAGCAGTACTTC.

This chain connects TRBV7-3 to TRBJ2-7, with 7 bases aligning to TRBD1. The CDR3 consists of 14 residues. The ends lost 3 bases at V and 7 bases at J; junction bases unmatched: 9. Germline CDR1 reads SGHTA; CDR2 reads FQGTGA. This chain's CDR3 is CASSLGQYLREQYF. The CDR3 DNA sequence: TGTGCCAGCAGCTTGGGACAGTACCTTCGTGAGCAGTACTTC.

This chain links TRBV2 with TRBJ2-5, with 8 bases identical to TRBD2. V shed 9 bases, J shed 5 bases, and the junction held 26 bases outside the gene matches. The CDR3 extends over 19 amino acids. Germline V lookup: CDR1 SNHLY, CDR2 FYNNEI. The CDR3 region has the DNA TGTGCCAGACGTCGAAAGCTAACTAGCGGTAAGGGGCCGTTTGAGACCCAGTACTTC. Protein sequence: CARRRKLTSGKGPFETQYF.

This clone appeared a single time. The chain links TRBV7-2 to TRBJ2-1; TRBD2 agrees at 11 bases. The V gene end was trimmed by 5 bases and the J gene end by 8 bases; junction bases not matched to a gene: 11. The CDR3 loop spans 16 amino acids. Looked up from germline, CDR1 is SGHTA and CDR2 is FQGNSA. The CDR3 DNA is TGTGCCAGCAGCGGGCTAGCGGGGGGTAAGGGAGATGAGCAGTTCTTC. The encoded protein is CASSGLAGGKGDEQFF.

V gene TRBV5-1 combines with J gene TRBJ2-2, with D hard to call. CDR1 SGHRS and CDR2 YFSETQ come from the germline V gene. Trimming left V 2 bases short and J 5 bases short, with 4 bases between. This CDR3 spans 12 amino acids. This CDR3 reads CASSLSTGELFF. CDR3 DNA: TGCGCCAGCAGCTTATCTACCGGGGAGCTGTTTTTT.

The chain has TRBV2 and TRBJ2-3; 11 positions match TRBD2. This CDR3 spans 15 amino acids. V was clipped by 6 bases and J by 6 bases; unmatched bases: 8. Germline CDR1 and CDR2: SNHLY and FYNNEI. CDR3 sequence reads: CASRRTSGSADTQYF. CDR3 sequence (DNA): TGTGCCAGCAGAAGAACTAGCGGGAGTGCGGATACGCAGTATTTT. Full variable domain (outside the CDR3, taken from reference TRBV2 and TRBJ2-3): EPEVTQTPSHQVTQMGQEVILRCVPISNHLYFYWYRQILGQKVEFLVSFYNNEISEKSEIFDDQFSVERPDGSNFTLKIRSTKLEDSAMYFCASRRTSGSADTQYFGPGTRLTVL.

The V call is TRBV5-6, the J call TRBJ2-1, with TRBD2 identical over 7 bases. The CDR3 extends over 16 amino acids. The V gene end was trimmed by 0 bases and the J gene end by 2 bases; junction bases not matched to a gene: 5. Germline assignment: CDR1 SGHDT and CDR2 YYEEEE. In DNA form, the CDR3 reads TGTGCCAGCAGCTTGGCCGGGGAGGGCCCCTACAATGAGCAGTTCTTC. It specifies CASSLAGEGPYNEQFF.

This clone was picked up a small number of times. The V gene is TRBV19, the J gene TRBJ2-7; 11 nucleotides match TRBD1. This CDR3 has 12 residues. Germline V CDR1 and CDR2: LNHDA, SQIVND (reference sequence). V shed 10 bases, J shed 7 bases, and the junction held 6 bases outside the gene matches. This CDR3 is CATRTGGGEQYF. CDR3 sequence (DNA): TGTGCCACCCGGACAGGGGGCGGAGAGCAGTACTTC.

This chain joins TRBV2 and TRBJ1-1; D is possibly TRBD1 (5 bases). Germline CDR1 SNHLY, CDR2 FYNNEI. The germline V and J ends were trimmed by 0 bases and 10 bases, with 15 bases remaining between them. This CDR3 region has 14 residues. Written as DNA, the CDR3 is TGTGCCAGCAGTGAAGCCTCCGGGGGTAGGGGAGCTTTCTTT. Its protein is CASSEASGGRGAFF.

V and J are TRBV28 and TRBJ1-5, with unresolved D. Trimming cost V 2 bases and J 6 bases, with 14 bases left between them. CDR1 and CDR2 (germline): MDHEN, SYDVKM. The CDR3 totals 15 residues. CDR3 DNA: TGTGCCAGCAGTTTAATAGGAGGTGGAATTCAGCCCCAGCATTTT. Translating gives CASSLIGGGIQPQHF.

This clone was counted a single time. V gene TRBV9 combines with J gene TRBJ2-1, with 11 bases lining up with TRBD2. Unmatched junction bases numbered 7, after V lost 4 bases and J lost 7 bases. This CDR3 has 15 amino acids. Per germline, CDR1 SGDLS and CDR2 YYNGEE. CDR3 nucleotides: TGTGCCAGCAGCCCCACTAGCGGGAGTGGAAATGAGCAGTTCTTC. This codes for CASSPTSGSGNEQFF.

This chain uses TRBV28 with TRBJ2-2; D gene unclear. Germline assignment: CDR1 MDHEN and CDR2 SYDVKM. The CDR3 spans 12 residues. V shed 2 bases and J shed 5 bases, with 3 bases lying between them. This chain's CDR3 is CASSLETGELFF. DNA of the CDR3: TGTGCCAGCAGTTTAGAGACCGGGGAGCTGTTTTTT.

The V and J genes are TRBV7-9 and TRBJ2-3; 11 bases agree with TRBD2. Germline V gene sequence: CDR1 SEHNR, CDR2 FQNEAQ (reference sequence). This CDR3 is 15 amino acids long. Losses at the gene ends were 5 bases for V and 4 bases for J; bases not matched to a gene: 5. The CDR3 sequence: CASSTTSGGPDTQYF. The CDR3 DNA is TGTGCCAGCAGCACTACTAGCGGGGGACCAGATACGCAGTATTTT.

The chain couples TRBV15 to TRBJ2-5; D might be TRBD2 (5 bases). The CDR3 totals 15 residues. Germline V lookup: CDR1 LNHNV, CDR2 YYDKDF (reference sequence). V lost 0 bases to trimming and J lost 1 base, with 9 bases between them. The CDR3, as DNA: TGTGCCACCAGCAGAGATATGGGAGCCCAAGAGACCCAGTACTTC. Protein product: CATSRDMGAQETQYF.

The chain uses TRBV29-1 and TRBJ2-3; D possibly corresponds to TRBD2 (6 bases). The CDR3 runs to 15 residues. Looked up from germline, CDR1 is SQVTM and CDR2 is ANQGSEA. V was shortened by 4 bases and J by 2 bases, with 16 bases between the two germline ends. CDR3 sequence reads: CSVVPGSSATDTQYF. CDR3 DNA: TGCAGCGTTGTGCCCGGGAGTTCGGCCACAGATACGCAGTATTTT.

The V call is TRBV6-5, the J call TRBJ1-2, with TRBD1 matching over 7 bases. J was trimmed by 6 bases and V by 6 bases; bases with no gene match: 10. CDR1 is MNHEY and CDR2 is SVGAGI in the germline V gene. The CDR3 contains 14 residues. The CDR3 DNA follows: TGTGCCAGCAGCCCTCAAGGGGGCGCGGATGGCTACACCTTC. The encoded protein is CASSPQGGADGYTF.

The chain uses TRBV5-4 and TRBJ2-5; the D is unclear. V was shortened by 9 bases and J by 5 bases, with 8 bases between the two germline ends. The length of the CDR3 is 10 residues. Germline CDR1 and CDR2: SGHNT and YYREEE (reference sequence). In DNA, the CDR3 is TGTGCCACCCCAGCGGAGACCCAGTACTTC. It is translated as CATPAETQYF.

In its sample, this clone was seen a few times. V usage is TRBV19 and J usage is TRBJ2-7, with 10 bases that match TRBD2. The germline V gene has CDR1 LNHDA and CDR2 SQIVND (reference sequence). The CDR3 consists of 19 residues. With 5 bases clipped from V and 1 base from J, the junction kept 17 bases outside the gene matches. The CDR3 nucleotides are TGTGCCAGTAGTCCTCCTAGCGGGGGCCATCTCTTTAATTCCTACGAGCAGTACTTC. Encoded protein: CASSPPSGGHLFNSYEQYF. Variable domain in full (rest from reference TRBV19 and TRBJ2-7): DGGITQSPKYLFRKEGQNVTLSCEQNLNHDAMYWYRQDPGQGLRLIYYSQIVNDFQKGDIAEGYSVSREKKESFPLTVTSAQKNPTAFYLCASSPPSGGHLFNSYEQYFGPGTRLTVT.

J is TRBJ2-4 and V is TRBV21-1. TRBV21-1 is a pseudogene. The CDR3 has 15 amino acids. The CDR3 region has the DNA TGTGCCAGCAGCAGACCCGGGCCCCTCAAAAACATTCAGTACTTC. Protein: CASSRPGPLKNIQYF.

This clone has a handful of counts. The chain links TRBV30 to TRBJ1-2; maybe TRBD1 (5 bases). Between the trimmed V and J ends, which lost 1 base and 4 bases, there was a span of 16 bases. Germline V CDR1 and CDR2: GTSNPN, SVGIG (reference sequence). The CDR3 runs to 15 residues. Written as DNA, the CDR3 is TGTGCCTGGAGTGGACGGGACGCTTGGACCTATGGCTACACCTTC. Protein sequence: CAWSGRDAWTYGYTF.

This rearrangement joins TRBV7-9 to TRBJ2-1; 7 nucleotides agree with TRBD2. This CDR3 is 13 amino acids long. Germline trimming cut 8 bases from V and 4 bases from J; bases unmatched to any gene: 5. Germline loops: CDR1 SEHNR, CDR2 FQNEAQ (reference sequence). CDR3 loop: CASWLAEYNEQFF. Written as DNA, the CDR3 is TGTGCCAGCTGGCTAGCGGAGTACAATGAGCAGTTCTTC. Based on the CDR3 plus reference TRBV7-9 and TRBJ2-1, the full variable domain is DTGVSQNPRHKITKRGQNVTFRCDPISEHNRLYWYRQTLGQGPEFLTYFQNEAQLEKSRLLSDRFSAERPKGSFSTLEIQRTEQGDSAMYLCASWLAEYNEQFFGPGTRLTVL.